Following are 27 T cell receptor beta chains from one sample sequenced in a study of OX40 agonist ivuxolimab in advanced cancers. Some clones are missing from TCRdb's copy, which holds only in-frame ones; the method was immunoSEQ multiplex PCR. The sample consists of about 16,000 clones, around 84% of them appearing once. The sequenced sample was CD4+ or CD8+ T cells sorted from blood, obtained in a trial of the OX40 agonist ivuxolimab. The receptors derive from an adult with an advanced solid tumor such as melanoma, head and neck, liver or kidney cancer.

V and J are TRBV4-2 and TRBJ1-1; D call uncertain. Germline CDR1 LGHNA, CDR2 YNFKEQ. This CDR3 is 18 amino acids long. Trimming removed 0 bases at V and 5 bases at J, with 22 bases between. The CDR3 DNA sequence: TGTGCCAGCAGCCAAGATATCCCTCCAGAGGGTGGGAGGACTGAAGCTTTCTTT. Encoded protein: CASSQDIPPEGGRTEAFF.

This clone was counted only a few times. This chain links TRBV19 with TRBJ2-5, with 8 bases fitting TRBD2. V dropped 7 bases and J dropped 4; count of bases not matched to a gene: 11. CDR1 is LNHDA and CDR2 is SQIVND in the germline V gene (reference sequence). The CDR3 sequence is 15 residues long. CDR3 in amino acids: CASTRTSSFGETQYF. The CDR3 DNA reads TGTGCCAGTACCAGGACTAGCTCTTTCGGAGAGACCCAGTACTTC.

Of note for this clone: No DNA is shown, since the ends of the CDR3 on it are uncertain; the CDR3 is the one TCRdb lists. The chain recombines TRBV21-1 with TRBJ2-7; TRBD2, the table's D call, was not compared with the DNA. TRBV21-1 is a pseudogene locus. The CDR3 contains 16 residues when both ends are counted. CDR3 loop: CASSKEVGRGAYEQYF.

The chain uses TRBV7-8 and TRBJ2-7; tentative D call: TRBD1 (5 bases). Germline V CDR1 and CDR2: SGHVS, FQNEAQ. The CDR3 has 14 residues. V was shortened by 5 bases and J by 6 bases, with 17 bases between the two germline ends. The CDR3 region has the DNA TGTGCCAGCAGCCTCAAAGCAGGGTCCGGCGAGCAGTACTTC. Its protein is CASSLKAGSGEQYF. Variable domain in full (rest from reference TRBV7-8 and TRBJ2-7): GAGVSQSPRYKVAKRGQDVALRCDPISGHVSLFWYQQALGQGPEFLTYFQNEAQLDKSGLPSDRFFAERPEGSVSTLKIQRTQQEDSAVYLCASSLKAGSGEQYFGPGTRLTVT.

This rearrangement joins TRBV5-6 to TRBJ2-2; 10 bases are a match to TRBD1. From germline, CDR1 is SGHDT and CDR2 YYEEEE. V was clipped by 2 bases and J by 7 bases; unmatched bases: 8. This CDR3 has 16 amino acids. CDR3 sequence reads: CASSFPGQGNYGELFF. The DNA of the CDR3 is TGTGCCAGCAGCTTTCCGGGACAGGGGAATTACGGGGAGCTGTTTTTT.

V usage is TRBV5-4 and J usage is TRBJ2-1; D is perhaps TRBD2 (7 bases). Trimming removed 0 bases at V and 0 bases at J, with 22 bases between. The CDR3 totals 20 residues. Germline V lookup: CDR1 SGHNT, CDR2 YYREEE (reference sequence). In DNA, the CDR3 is TGTGCCAGCAGCTTGGATCAGGGGCTTCTAGCGGTCCCCTCCTACAATGAGCAGTTCTTC. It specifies CASSLDQGLLAVPSYNEQFF.

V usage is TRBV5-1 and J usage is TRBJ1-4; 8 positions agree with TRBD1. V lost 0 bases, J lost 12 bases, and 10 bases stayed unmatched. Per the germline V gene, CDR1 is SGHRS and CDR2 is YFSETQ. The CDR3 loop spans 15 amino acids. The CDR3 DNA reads TGCGCCAGCAGCTTGGGTGGTGCAGGGGGCGCGGAACTGTTTTTT. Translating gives CASSLGGAGGAELFF.

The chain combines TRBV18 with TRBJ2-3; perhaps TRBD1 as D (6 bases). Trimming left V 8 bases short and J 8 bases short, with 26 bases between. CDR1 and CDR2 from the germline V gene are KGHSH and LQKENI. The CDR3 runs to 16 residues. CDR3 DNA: TGTGCCAGCCGCCCCCCGGGACGCATGATAGGGGGTACGCAGTATTTT. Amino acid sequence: CASRPPGRMIGGTQYF.

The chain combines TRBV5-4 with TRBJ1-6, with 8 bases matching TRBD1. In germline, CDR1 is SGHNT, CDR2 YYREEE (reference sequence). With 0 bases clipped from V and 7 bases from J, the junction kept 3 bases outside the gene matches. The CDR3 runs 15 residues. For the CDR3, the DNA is TGTGCCAGCAGCTTGGTTGGACAGGGAAATTCACCCCTCCACTTT. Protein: CASSLVGQGNSPLHF. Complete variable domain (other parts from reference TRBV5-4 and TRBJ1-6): ETGVTQSPTHLIKTRGQQVTLRCSSQSGHNTVSWYQQALGQGPQFIFQYYREEENGRGNFPPRFSGLQFPNYSSELNVNALELDDSALYLCASSLVGQGNSPLHFGNGTRLTVT.

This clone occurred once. CDR3 sequence reads: CASSLGGQDTEAFF. For the CDR3, the DNA is TGTGCCAGCAGCTTAGGGGGACAGGACACTGAAGCTTTCTTT. The chain recombines TRBV7-3 with TRBJ1-1; 8 bases align to TRBD1. The CDR3 consists of 14 residues. The V gene end was trimmed by 2 bases and the J gene end by 3 bases; junction bases not matched to a gene: 2. The V gene's germline CDR1 is SGHTA and CDR2 FQGTGA. Full variable domain (remainder filled in from reference TRBV7-3 and TRBJ1-1): GAGVSQTPSNKVTEKGKYVELRCDPISGHTALYWYRQSLGQGPEFLIYFQGTGAADDSGLPNDRFFAVRPEGSVSTLKIQRTERGDSAVYLCASSLGGQDTEAFFGQGTRLTVV.

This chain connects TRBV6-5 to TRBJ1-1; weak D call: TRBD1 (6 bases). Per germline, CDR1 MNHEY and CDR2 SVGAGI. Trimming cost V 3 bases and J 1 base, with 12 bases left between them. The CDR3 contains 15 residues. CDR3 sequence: CASSYGGGWNTEAFF. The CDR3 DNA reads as TGTGCCAGCAGTTATGGGGGGGGCTGGAACACTGAAGCTTTCTTT.

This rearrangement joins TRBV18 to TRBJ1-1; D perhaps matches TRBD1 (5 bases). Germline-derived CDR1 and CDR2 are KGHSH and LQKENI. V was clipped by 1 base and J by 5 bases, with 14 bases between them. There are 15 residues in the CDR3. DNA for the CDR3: TGTGCCAGCTCACCACGCTTTGGGGCGCAGACTGAAGCTTTCTTT. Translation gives CASSPRFGAQTEAFF.

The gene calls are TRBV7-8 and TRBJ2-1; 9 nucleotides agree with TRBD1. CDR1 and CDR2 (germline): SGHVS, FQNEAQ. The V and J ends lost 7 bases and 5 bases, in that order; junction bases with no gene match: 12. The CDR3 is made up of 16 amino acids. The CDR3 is CASIPGRGTGNNEQFF. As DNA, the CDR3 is TGTGCCAGCATCCCGGGAAGGGGGACAGGGAACAATGAGCAGTTCTTC.

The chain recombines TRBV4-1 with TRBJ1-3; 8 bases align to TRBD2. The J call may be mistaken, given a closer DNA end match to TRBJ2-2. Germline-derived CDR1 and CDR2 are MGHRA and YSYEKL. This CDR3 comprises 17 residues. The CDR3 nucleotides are TGCGCCAGCAGCCAAGTTCAGCGGGAGACATACACCGGGGAGCTGTTTTTT. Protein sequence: CASSQVQRETYTGELFF.

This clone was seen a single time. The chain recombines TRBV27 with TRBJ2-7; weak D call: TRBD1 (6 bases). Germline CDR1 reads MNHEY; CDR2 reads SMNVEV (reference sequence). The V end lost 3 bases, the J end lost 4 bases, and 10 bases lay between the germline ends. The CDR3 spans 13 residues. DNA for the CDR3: TGTGCCAGCAGTTTCGACAGGAGGTACGAGCAGTACTTC. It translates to CASSFDRRYEQYF.

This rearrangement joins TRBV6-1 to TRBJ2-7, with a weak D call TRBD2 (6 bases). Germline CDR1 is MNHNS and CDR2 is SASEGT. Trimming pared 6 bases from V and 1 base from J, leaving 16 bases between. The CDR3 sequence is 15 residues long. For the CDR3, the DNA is TGTGCCAGCAGGCGAGGCGGGGTGTCATCCTACGAGCAGTACTTC. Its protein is CASRRGGVSSYEQYF.

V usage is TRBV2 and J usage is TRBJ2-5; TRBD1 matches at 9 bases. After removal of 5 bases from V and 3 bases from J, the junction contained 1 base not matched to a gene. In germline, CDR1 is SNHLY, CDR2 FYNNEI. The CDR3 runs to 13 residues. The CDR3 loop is CASSTGGEETQYF. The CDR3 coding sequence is TGTGCCAGCAGTACAGGGGGCGAAGAGACCCAGTACTTC.

CDR3 in amino acids: CASSPSVSGNTIYF. CDR3 in DNA: TGTGCCAGCTCACCGTCGGTTTCTGGAAACACCATATATTTT. The chain uses TRBV18 and TRBJ1-3; no firm D call. Trimming removed 3 bases from V and 1 base from J, with 7 bases in between. The CDR3 runs 14 residues. The germline CDR1 and CDR2 sequences are KGHSH and LQKENI.

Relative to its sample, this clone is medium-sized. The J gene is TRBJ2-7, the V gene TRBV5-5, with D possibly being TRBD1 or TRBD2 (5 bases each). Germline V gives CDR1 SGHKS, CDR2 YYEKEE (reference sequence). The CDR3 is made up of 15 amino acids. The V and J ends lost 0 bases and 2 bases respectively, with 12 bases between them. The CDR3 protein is CASSLVGDQTYEQYF. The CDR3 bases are TGTGCCAGCAGCTTGGTCGGGGACCAGACCTACGAGCAGTACTTC.

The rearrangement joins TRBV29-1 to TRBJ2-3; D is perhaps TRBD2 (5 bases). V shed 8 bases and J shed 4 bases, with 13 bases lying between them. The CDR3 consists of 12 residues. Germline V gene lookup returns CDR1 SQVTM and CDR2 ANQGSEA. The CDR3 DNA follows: TGCAGCTCCCGGGGTGGCGCAGATACGCAGTATTTT. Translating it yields CSSRGGADTQYF.

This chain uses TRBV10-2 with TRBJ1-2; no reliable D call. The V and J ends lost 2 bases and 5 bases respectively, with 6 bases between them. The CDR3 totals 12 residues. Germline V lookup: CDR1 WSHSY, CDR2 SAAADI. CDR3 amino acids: CASSEPGYGYTF. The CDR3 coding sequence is TGCGCCAGCAGTGAGCCGGGGTATGGCTACACCTTC.

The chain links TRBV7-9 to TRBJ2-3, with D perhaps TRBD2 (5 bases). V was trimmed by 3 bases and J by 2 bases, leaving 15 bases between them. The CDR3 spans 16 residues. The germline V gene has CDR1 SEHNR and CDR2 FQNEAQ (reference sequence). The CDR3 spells CASSLERGRDTDTQYF. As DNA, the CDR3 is TGTGCCAGCAGCTTGGAAAGAGGTCGGGACACAGATACGCAGTATTTT.

The CDR3 is CASSSLIGNTIYF. The CDR3, as DNA: TGTGCCAGCAGCTCGTTGATTGGAAACACCATATATTTT. V usage is TRBV7-2 and J usage is TRBJ1-3; D is ambiguous. CDR1 SGHTA and CDR2 FQGNSA come from the germline V gene. This CDR3 contains 13 residues. Trimming stripped 4 bases from V and 3 bases from J, with 7 bases between. Together with reference TRBV7-2 and TRBJ1-3, the CDR3 gives the full variable domain: GAGVSQSPSNKVTEKGKDVELRCDPISGHTALYWYRQSLGQGLEFLIYFQGNSAPDKSGLPSDRFSAERTGGSVSTLTIQRTQQEDSAVYLCASSSLIGNTIYFGEGSWLTVV.

The CDR3 spells CATYSGGPNTGELFF. The CDR3 nucleotides are TGTGCCACCTATAGCGGGGGACCAAACACCGGGGAGCTGTTTTTT. The gene calls are TRBV6-5 and TRBJ2-2, with TRBD2 identical over 9 bases. The CDR3 sequence is 15 residues long. Germline V lookup: CDR1 MNHEY, CDR2 SVGAGI. Losses at the gene ends were 10 bases for V and 2 bases for J; bases not matched to a gene: 8.

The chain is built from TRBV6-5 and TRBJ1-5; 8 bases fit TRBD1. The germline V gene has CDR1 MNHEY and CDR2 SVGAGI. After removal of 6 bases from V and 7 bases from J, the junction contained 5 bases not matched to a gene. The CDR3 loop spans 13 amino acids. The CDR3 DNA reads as TGTGCCAGCAGCCCTGACAGGGGCCAGCCCCAGCATTTT. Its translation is CASSPDRGQPQHF.

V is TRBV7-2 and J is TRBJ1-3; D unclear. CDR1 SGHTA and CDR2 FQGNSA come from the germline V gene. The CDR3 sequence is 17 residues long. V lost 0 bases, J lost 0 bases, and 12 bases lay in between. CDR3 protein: CASSLAPAAISGNTIYF. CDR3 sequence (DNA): TGTGCCAGCAGCTTAGCGCCGGCAGCCATCTCTGGAAACACCATATATTTT.

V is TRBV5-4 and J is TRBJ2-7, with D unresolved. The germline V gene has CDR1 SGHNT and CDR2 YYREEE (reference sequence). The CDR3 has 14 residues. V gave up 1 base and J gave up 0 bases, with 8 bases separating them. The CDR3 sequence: CASSLYSNSYEQYF. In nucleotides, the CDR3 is TGTGCCAGCAGCTTGTATAGCAACTCCTACGAGCAGTACTTC.